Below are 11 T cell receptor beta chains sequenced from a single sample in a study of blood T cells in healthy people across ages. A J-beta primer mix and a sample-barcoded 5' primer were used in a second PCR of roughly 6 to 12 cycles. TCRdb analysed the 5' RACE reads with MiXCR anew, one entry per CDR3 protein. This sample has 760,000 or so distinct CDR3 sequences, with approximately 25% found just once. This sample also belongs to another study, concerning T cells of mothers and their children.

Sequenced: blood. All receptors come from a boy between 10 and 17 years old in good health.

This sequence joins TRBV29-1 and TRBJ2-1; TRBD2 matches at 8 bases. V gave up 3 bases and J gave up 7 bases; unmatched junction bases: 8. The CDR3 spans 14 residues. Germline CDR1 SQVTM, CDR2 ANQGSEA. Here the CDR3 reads CSVDGLAAENEQFF. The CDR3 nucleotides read TGCAGCGTTGATGGACTAGCAGCTGAGAATGAGCAGTTCTTC.

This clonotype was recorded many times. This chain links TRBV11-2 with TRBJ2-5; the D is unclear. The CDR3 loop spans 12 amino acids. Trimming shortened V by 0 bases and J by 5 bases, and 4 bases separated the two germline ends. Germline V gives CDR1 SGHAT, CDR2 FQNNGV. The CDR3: CASSLEWETQYF. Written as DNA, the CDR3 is TGTGCCAGCAGCTTAGAGTGGGAGACCCAGTACTTC.

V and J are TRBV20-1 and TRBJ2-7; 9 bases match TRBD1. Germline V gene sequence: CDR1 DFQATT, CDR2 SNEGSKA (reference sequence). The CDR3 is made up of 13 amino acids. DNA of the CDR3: TGCAGCGGGGGACAGGGTCCGCTCTACGAGCAGTACTTC. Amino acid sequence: CSGGQGPLYEQYF.

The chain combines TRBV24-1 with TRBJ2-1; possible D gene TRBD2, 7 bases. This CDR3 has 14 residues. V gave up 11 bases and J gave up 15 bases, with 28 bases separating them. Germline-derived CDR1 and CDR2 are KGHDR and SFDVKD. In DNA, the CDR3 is TGTGCCAGCAGCCCGTTTGGGGGGGCCCTTGTCTTGTTCTTC. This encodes CASSPFGGALVLFF.

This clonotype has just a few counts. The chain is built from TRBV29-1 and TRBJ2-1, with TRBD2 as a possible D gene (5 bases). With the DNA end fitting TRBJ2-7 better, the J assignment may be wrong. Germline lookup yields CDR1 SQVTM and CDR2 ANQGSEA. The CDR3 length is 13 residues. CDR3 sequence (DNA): TGCAGCGTCCGCGTAGCGAGCTCCTACGAGCAGTACTTC. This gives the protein CSVRVASSYEQYF.

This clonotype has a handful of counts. CDR3 residues: CASSPRGTGNTIYF. CDR3 bases: TGTGCCAGCAGCCCACGGGGGACTGGAAACACCATATATTTT. This sequence joins TRBV3-1 and TRBJ1-3, with a possible D match to TRBD1 (5 bases). The germline gives CDR1 LGHDT, CDR2 YNNKEL (reference sequence). The CDR3 sequence is 14 residues long. The V end lost 4 bases, the J end lost 2 bases, and 9 bases lay between the germline ends.

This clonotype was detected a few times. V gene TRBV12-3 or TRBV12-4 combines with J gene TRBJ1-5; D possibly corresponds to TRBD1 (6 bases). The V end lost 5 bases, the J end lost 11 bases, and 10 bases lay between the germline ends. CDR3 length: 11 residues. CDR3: CASSPGAAQHF. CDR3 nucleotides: TGTGCCAGCAGTCCAGGGGCAGCCCAGCATTTT.

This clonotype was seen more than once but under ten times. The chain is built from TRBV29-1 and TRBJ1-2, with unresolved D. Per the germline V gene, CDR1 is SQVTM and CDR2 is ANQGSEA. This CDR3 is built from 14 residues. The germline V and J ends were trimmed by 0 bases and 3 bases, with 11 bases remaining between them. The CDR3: CSVEDTGNHYGYTF. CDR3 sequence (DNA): TGCAGCGTTGAAGATACCGGGAATCACTATGGCTACACCTTC.

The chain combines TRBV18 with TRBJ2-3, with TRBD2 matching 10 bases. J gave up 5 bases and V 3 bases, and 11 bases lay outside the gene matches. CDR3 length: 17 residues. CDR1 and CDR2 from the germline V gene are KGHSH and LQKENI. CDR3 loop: CASSPQRELAGEDTQYF. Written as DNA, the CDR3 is TGTGCCAGCTCACCCCAGAGGGAGCTAGCGGGAGAAGATACGCAGTATTTT.

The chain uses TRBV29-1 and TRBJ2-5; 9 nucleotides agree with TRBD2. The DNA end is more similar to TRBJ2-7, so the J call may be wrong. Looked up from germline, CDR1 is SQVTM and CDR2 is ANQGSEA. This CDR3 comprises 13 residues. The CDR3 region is CSVERVAGDEQYF. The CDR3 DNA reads TGCAGCGTTGAACGAGTAGCGGGAGACGAGCAGTACTTC.

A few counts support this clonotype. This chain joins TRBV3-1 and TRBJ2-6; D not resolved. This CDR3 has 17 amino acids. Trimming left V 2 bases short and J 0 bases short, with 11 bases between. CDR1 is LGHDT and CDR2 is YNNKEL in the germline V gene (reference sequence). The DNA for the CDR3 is TGTGCCAGCAGCCAAAACCGACCCTCCTCTGGGGCCAACGTCCTGACTTTC. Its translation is CASSQNRPSSGANVLTF.